Here is one TCR beta chain with its context. Antigen specificity is unknown. The length of the CDR3 is 12 residues. V lost 0 bases to trimming and J lost 8 bases, with 6 bases between them. The germline V gene has CDR1 SGDLS and CDR2 YYNGEE. In the authors' workflow: From ImmunoSEQ came sequences covering only the junction and carrying no quality scores, so filtering differed. Only in-frame clones appear in the TCRdb table, and some are missing; sequencing was by immunoSEQ multiplex PCR. V and J calls and clone size are given by that table; D and trimming were obtained from the DNA. The sample holds about 2.1 million clones, over 85% seen once. As defined, naive CD8 cells were CD45RO-negative and positively selected for CCR7, with terminally differentiated effector memory CD45RA+ cells excluded. These data belong to a study of shared clonotypes between healthy human individuals. General study results and limits: At large depth, rarefaction still showed sorted-subset sequencing to be incomplete.

The origin of this receptor is a man aged 18 to 30 in good health. Some clones in this sample may be carry-over from other donors' samples. This chain uses TRBV9 with TRBJ2-1; no firm D call. The sample consisted of naive CD8+ T cells from PBMCs. CDR3 coding DNA: TGTGCCAGCAGCGTAGCTTTTGATGAGCAGTTCTTC. It specifies CASSVAFDEQFF.